This entry concerns a single T cell receptor beta chain. Its antigen is not identified. The data were taken from a study of identical twins. General observations from the study: Models underestimated out-of-frame TCR alpha sharing in monozygotic twins. Carriage of fewer insertions was seen in abundant cord blood beta clonotypes, whereas memory repertoires showed none.

TCRdb redid the calling of the 5' RACE reads with MiXCR, one entry per CDR3 protein. The sample includes 520,000 or so distinct CDR3 sequences, 20% to 25% of them seen just once. These data also featured in a second study, about T cells expressing NK-cell markers.

The specimen was CD4+ T cells sorted from blood. The sequence was obtained from a young woman in good health.

In nucleotides, the CDR3 is TGTGCCAGCAGCCCGGGGCCGACATTGTTGACCTACGAGCAGTACTTC. This translates into CASSPGPTLLTYEQYF. The rearrangement joins TRBV11-2 to TRBJ2-7; the D gene could be TRBD1 or TRBD2 (5 bases each). Germline V gene lookup returns CDR1 SGHAT and CDR2 FQNNGV. V lost 5 bases, J lost 2 bases, and 19 bases lay in between. The CDR3 loop spans 16 amino acids. The whole variable domain, remainder taken from reference TRBV11-2 and TRBJ2-7, is EAGVAQSPRYKIIEKRQSVAFWCNPISGHATLYWYQQILGQGPKLLIQFQNNGVVDDSQLPKDRFSAERLKGVDSTLKIQPAKLEDSAVYLCASSPGPTLLTYEQYFGPGTRLTVT.